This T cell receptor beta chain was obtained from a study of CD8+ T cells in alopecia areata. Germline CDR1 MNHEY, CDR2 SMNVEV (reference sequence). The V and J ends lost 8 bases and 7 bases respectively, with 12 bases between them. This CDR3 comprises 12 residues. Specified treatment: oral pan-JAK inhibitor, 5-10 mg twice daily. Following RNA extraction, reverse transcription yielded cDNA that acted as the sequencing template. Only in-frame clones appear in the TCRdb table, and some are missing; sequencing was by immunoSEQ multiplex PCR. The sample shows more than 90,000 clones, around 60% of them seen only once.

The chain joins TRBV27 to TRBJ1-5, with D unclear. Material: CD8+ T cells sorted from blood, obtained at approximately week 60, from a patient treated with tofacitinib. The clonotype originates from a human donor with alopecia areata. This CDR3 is CASGNRGQPQHF. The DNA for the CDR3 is TGTGCCAGCGGAAACCGTGGGCAGCCCCAGCATTTT.